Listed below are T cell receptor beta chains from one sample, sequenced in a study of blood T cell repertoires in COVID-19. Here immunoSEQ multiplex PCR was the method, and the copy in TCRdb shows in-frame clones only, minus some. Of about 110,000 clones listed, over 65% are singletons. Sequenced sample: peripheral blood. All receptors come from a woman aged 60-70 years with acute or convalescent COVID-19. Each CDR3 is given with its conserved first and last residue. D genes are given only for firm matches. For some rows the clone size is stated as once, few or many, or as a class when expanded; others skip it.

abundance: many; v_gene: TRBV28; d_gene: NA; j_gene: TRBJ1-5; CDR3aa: CATRGTRLYNQPQHF; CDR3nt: TGTGCCACGCGTGGGACTCGGCTGTACAATCAGCCCCAGCATTTT
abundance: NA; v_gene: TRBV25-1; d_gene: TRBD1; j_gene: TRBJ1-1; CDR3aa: CASRDREDTEAFF; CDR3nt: TGTGCCAGCAGGGACAGGGAGGACACTGAAGCTTTCTTT
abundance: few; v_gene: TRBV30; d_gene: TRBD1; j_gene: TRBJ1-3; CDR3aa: CAWSATGAGNTIYF; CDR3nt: TGTGCCTGGAGTGCGACAGGGGCTGGAAACACCATATATTTT
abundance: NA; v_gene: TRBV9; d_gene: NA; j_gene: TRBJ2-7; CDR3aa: CASSVGPADSSYEQYF; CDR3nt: TGTGCCAGCAGCGTAGGTCCCGCGGACAGCTCCTACGAGCAGTACTTC
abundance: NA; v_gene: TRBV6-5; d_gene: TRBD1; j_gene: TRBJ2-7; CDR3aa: CASSYGSGTGGYEQYF; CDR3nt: TGTGCCAGCAGTTACGGGTCTGGGACAGGGGGATACGAGCAGTACTTC
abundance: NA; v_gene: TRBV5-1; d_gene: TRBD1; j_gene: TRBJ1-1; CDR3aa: CASGWDSRAEAFF; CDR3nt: TGCGCCAGTGGTTGGGACAGCCGGGCTGAAGCTTTCTTT
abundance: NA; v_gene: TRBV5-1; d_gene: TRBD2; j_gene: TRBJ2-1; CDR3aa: CASSRTSGDYNEQFF; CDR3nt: TGCGCCAGCAGCCGGACTAGCGGGGACTACAATGAGCAGTTCTTC
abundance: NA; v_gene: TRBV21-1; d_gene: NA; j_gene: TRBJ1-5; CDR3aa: CASSHRAEYQPQHF; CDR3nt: TGTGCCAGCAGCCACAGGGCGGAGTATCAGCCCCAGCATTTT
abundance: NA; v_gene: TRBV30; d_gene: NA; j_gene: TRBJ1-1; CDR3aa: CAWSVTSNTEAFF; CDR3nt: TGTGCCTGGAGTGTAACTTCGAACACTGAAGCTTTCTTT
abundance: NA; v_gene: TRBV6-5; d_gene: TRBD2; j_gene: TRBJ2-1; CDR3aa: CASSSWRGGDEQFF; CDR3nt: TGTGCCAGCAGTAGCTGGCGGGGGGGCGATGAGCAGTTCTTC
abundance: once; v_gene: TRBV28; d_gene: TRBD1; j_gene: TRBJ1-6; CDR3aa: CASSSDRGRIKAPLHF; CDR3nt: TGTGCCAGCAGTTCGGACAGGGGACGGATAAAGGCACCCCTCCACTTT
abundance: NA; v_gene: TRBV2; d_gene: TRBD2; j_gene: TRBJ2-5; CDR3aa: CASTEGLAGSETQYF; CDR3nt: TGTGCCAGCACCGAAGGACTAGCGGGGTCAGAGACCCAGTACTTC
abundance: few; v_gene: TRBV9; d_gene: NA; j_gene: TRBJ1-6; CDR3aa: CASSAQGFGSSPLHF; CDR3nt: TGTGCCAGCAGCGCACAGGGCTTCGGCAGCTCACCCCTCCACTTT
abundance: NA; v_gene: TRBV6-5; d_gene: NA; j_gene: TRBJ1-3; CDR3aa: CASSHTSSSGNTIYF; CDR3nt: TGTGCCAGCAGCCATACTTCCTCCTCTGGAAACACCATATATTTT
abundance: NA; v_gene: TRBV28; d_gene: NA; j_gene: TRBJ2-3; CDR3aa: CASSLLSVKDTQYF; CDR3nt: TGTGCCAGCAGTTTACTGTCGGTTAAAGATACGCAGTATTTT
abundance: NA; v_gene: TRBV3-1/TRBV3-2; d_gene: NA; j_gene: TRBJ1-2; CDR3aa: CASTQLGGLNYGYTF; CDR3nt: TGTGCCAGCACCCAATTGGGGGGATTGAACTATGGCTACACCTTC
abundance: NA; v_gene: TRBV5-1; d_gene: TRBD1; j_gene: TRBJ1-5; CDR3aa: CASSLPDRDRPYQPQHF; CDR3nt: TGCGCCAGCAGCCTTCCCGACAGGGACCGGCCTTATCAGCCCCAGCATTTT
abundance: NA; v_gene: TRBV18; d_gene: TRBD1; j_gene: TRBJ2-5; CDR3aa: CASSPREQGKTQYF; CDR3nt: TGTGCCAGCTCACCACGCGAACAGGGGAAGACCCAGTACTTC
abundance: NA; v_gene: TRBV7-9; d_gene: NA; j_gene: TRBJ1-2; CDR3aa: CASSLAGGRGKLYGYTF; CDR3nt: TGTGCCAGCAGCTTAGCAGGGGGAAGGGGCAAACTTTATGGCTACACCTTC
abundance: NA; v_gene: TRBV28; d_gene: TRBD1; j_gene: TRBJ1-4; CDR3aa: CASSLWHRGQGKLFF; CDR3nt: TGTGCCAGCAGTTTATGGCACAGGGGGCAAGGAAAACTGTTTTTT
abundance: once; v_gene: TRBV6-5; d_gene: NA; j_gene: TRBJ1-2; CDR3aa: CASSFGRFYGYTF; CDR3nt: TGTGCCAGCAGTTTTGGCAGGTTCTATGGCTACACCTTC
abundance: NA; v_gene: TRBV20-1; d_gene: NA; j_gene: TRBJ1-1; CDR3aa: CSARQDTEAFF; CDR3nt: TGCAGTGCTAGGCAGGACACTGAAGCTTTCTTT
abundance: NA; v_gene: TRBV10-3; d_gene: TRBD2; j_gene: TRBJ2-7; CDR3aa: CAISESGLAGGEEQYF; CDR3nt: TGTGCCATCAGTGAGTCGGGACTAGCGGGGGGGGAGGAGCAGTACTTC
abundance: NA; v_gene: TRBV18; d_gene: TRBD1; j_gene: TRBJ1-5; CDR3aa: CASSPGQGVNQPQHF; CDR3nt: TGTGCCAGCTCACCCGGACAGGGGGTTAATCAGCCCCAGCATTTT
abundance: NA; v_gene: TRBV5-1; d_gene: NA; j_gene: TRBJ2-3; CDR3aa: CASSPQTSSDTQYF; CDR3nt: TGCGCCAGCAGCCCCCAAACTAGTTCAGATACGCAGTATTTT
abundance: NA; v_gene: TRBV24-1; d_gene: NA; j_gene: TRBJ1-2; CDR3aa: CATSDSFYGYTF; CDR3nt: TGTGCCACCAGTGATTCCTTCTATGGCTACACCTTC
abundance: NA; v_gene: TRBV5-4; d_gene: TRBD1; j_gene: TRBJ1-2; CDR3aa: CASSLNRGNYGYTF; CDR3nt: TGTGCCAGCAGCTTGAACAGGGGAAACTATGGCTACACCTTC
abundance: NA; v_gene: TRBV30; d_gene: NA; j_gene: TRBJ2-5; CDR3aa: CAWSFQKTQYF; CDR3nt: TGTGCCTGGAGTTTTCAGAAGACCCAGTACTTC
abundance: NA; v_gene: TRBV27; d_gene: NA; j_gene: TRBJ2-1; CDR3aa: CASSPRVFSSYNEQFF; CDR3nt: TGTGCCAGCAGTCCACGTGTTTTTAGCTCCTACAATGAGCAGTTCTTC
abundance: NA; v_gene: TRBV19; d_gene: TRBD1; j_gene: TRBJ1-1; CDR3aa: CASSVWGQENTEAFF; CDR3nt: TGTGCCAGTAGTGTCTGGGGACAGGAGAACACTGAAGCTTTCTTT
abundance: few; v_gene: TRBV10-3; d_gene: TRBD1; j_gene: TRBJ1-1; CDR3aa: CAISVSQGQGSEAFF; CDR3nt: TGTGCCATCAGTGTCTCCCAGGGACAGGGGAGTGAAGCTTTCTTT
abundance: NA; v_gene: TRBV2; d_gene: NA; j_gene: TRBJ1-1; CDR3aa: CASVRDVDTEAFF; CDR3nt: TGTGCCAGCGTCAGGGATGTGGACACTGAAGCTTTCTTT
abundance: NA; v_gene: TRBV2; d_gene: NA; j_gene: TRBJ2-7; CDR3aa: CASSALASRSYEQYF; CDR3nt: TGTGCCAGCAGTGCCCTAGCCTCCCGCTCCTACGAGCAGTACTTC
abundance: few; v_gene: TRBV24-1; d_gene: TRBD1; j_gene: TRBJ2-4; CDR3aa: CATSDSYRGENIQYF; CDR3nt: TGTGCCACCAGTGACTCTTACAGGGGAGAGAACATTCAGTACTTC
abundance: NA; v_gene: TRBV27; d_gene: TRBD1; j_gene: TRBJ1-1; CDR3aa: CASTPSGGTEAFF; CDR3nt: TGTGCCAGCACCCCTTCAGGGGGTACTGAAGCTTTCTTT
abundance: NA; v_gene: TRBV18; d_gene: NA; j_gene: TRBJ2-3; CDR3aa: CASSPPQNTQYF; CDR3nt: TGTGCCAGCTCACCACCGCAGAATACGCAGTATTTT
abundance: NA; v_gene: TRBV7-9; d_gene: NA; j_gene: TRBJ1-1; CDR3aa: CASSPSGVDTEAFF; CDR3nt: TGTGCCAGCAGCCCCTCAGGGGTGGACACTGAAGCTTTCTTT
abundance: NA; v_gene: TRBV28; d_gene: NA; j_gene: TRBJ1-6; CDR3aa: CASSSPSGGNSPLHF; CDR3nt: TGTGCCAGCAGTTCCCCATCGGGGGGTAATTCACCCCTCCACTTT
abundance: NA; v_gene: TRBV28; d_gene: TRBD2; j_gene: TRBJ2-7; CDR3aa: CASSFLAGDYEQYF; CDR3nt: TGTGCCAGCAGTTTCCTAGCGGGAGACTACGAGCAGTACTTC
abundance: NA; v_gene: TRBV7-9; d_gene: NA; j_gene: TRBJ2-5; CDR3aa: CASSPSEGAGETQYF; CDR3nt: TGTGCCAGCAGCCCCTCGGAAGGGGCAGGGGAGACCCAGTACTTC
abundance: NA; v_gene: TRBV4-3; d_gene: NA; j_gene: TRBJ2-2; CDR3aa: CASSQDQLYTGELFF; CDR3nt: TGCGCCAGCAGCCAAGATCAACTGTACACCGGGGAGCTGTTTTTT
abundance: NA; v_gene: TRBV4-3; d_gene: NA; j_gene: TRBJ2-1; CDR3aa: CASSPASSNYEQFF; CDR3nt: TGCGCCAGCAGCCCCGCGAGCTCGAACTATGAGCAGTTCTTC
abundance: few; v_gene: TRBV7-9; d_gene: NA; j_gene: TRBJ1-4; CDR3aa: CASSLERGADTNEKLFF; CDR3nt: TGTGCCAGCAGCTTAGAACGGGGTGCCGACACAAATGAAAAACTGTTTTTT
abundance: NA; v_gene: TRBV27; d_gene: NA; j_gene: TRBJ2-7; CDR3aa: CASRRTPRDLRYEQYF; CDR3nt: TGTGCCAGCAGACGAACGCCCAGGGATCTTCGCTACGAGCAGTACTTC
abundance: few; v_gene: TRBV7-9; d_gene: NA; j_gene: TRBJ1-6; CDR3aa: CASGREQYNSPLHF; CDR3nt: TGTGCCAGCGGCCGGGAGCAGTACAATTCACCCCTCCACTTT
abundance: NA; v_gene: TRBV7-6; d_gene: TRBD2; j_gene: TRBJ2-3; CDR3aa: CASSPRATGLGGDTQYF; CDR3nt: TGTGCCAGCAGTCCAAGGGCAACTGGACTAGGAGGAGATACGCAGTATTTT
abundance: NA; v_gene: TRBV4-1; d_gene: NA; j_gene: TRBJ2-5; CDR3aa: CASSRRTVETQYF; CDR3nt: TGCGCCAGCAGCCGTAGAACCGTCGAGACCCAGTACTTC
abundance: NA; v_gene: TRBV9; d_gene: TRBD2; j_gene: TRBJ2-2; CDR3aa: CASSVDGRVGELFF; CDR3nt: TGTGCCAGCAGCGTTGACGGGAGGGTCGGGGAGCTGTTTTTT
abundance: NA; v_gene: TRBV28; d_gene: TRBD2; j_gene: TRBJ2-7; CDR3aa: CASSPPGTRREQYF; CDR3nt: TGTGCCAGCAGCCCCCCAGGGACTAGACGTGAGCAGTACTTC
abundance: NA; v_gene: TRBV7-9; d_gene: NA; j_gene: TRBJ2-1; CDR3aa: CASSWTVNNEQFF; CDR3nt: TGTGCCAGCAGCTGGACAGTAAACAATGAGCAGTTCTTC
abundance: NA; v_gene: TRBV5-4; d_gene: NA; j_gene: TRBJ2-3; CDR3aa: CASSLGGLPDTQYF; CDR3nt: TGTGCCAGCAGCTTGGGGGGACTGCCAGATACGCAGTATTTT
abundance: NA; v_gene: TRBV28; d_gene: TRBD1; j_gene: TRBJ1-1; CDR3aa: CASSSGDREGTEAFF; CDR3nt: TGTGCCAGCAGTTCCGGGGACAGGGAGGGGACTGAAGCTTTCTTT
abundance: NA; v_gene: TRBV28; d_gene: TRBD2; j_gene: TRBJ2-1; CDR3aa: CASRPFAGGSYNEQFF; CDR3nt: TGTGCCAGCAGACCGTTTGCGGGAGGTTCCTACAATGAGCAGTTCTTC
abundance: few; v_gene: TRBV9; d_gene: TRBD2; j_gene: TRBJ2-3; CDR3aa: CASSLDLSGGTDTQYF; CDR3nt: TGTGCCAGCAGCCTCGACCTTAGCGGGGGCACAGATACGCAGTATTTT
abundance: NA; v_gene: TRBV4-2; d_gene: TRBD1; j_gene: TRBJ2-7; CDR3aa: CASSQGTGDISYEQYF; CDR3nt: TGTGCCAGCAGCCAAGGTACAGGGGACATCTCCTACGAGCAGTACTTC
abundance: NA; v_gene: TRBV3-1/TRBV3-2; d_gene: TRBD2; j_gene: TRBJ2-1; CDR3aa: CASSYGLAGGPVNEQFF; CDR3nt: TGTGCCAGCAGCTACGGACTAGCGGGGGGGCCCGTGAATGAGCAGTTCTTC
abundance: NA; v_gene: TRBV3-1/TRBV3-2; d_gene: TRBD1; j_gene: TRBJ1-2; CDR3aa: CASSQRPQGNYGYTF; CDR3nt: TGTGCCAGCAGCCAACGACCACAGGGGAACTATGGCTACACCTTC
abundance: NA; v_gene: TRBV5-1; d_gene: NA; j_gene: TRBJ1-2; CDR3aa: CASKVEGGRGYTF; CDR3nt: TGCGCCAGCAAGGTGGAGGGAGGGAGAGGCTACACCTTC